The entry below gives a single TCR beta chain sequence along with its context. Its antigen is still unknown. These data originate in a study of graft-versus-host responses after intestinal transplantation. Libraries were prepared by immunoSEQ multiplex PCR; TCRdb keeps only in-frame clonotypes and omits some of them. The sample yields roughly 81,000 clones, 82% seen once. The receptor was derived from a human donor who received an intestinal transplant. The sample consisted of unstimulated CD4+ T cells sorted from spleen or lymph node cells, taken before intestinal transplant.

The CDR3, as DNA: TGTGCCAGCAGACAGGCCTCTGGGGCCAACGTCCTGACTTTC. It is translated as CASRQASGANVLTF. The chain joins TRBV2 to TRBJ2-6; possible D gene TRBD1, 5 bases. This CDR3 is 14 amino acids long. Trimming stripped 6 bases from V and 0 bases from J, with 6 bases between. Germline V gene data show CDR1 as SNHLY and CDR2 as FYNNEI.